Detailed here is one T cell receptor (beta chain). Which antigen it targets is not known. No base quality information exists; no much larger clone differs at one position. The sample's treatment or condition label is to be understood as: in vitro stimulation with specific CMV peptide epitopes to enrich CMV-specific T cells. The CDR3 sequence holds 16 residues, the cysteine and phenylalanine included. Here the CDR3 DNA is all that survives: 48 bases in frame from base 1. V was cut back by 2 bases and J by 4 bases, leaving a gap of 14 bases between them. This specimen comes from a study of T cell repertoires in cytomegalovirus infection (dated by TCRdb to between 2019 and 2020). About the investigation overall: The peptide stimulations were aimed at well-studied HLA-B-restricted epitopes as well as recently identified HLA-C-restricted CMV epitopes, whose presentation resists viral immunomodulation. Donor HLA type was relevant to the analysis, because carriage of CMV infection together with the matching HLA type was indicated by public TCR beta signatures.

What the authors observed across the whole study: Carriers of CMV infection plus the relevant HLA type were discriminated by the cumulative frequency of public TCR beta family members in the study cohort and in an independent roughly 340-donor cohort. The ex vivo response was dominated by HLA-C-restricted CMV-specific TCR beta clonotypes, and the single most frequent clonotype in two of eight donors was supplied by these HLA-C-restricted clonotypes.

The instrument was an Illumina HiSeq 1500. TCRdb applied fastp at Q25 and MiXCR to the public reads, then kept only in-frame beta chains. Rows matching on CDR3 protein sequence are summarized as one entry with the most common DNA and genes. Here the sample has 700,000 to 850,000 distinct CDR3 sequences; over 25% occur a single time. The top ten constitute 12% of the sample. The sample here was cultured CD8+ T cells from PBMCs, taken from culture after CMV antigen stimulation. The chain was built from TRBV12-3 or TRBV12-4 and TRBJ2-2; TRBD2 is possibly the D segment (7 matching bases). This TCR came from a human donor in good health (CMV status not recorded). Some clones in this sample may be carry-over from other donors' samples. DNA sequence: TGTGCCAGCAGTTTAAGGGGGGGTCGGGGCACCGGGGAGCTGTTTTTT. This codes for CASSLRGGRGTGELFF.